Only a few counts were recorded for the clone carrying this T cell receptor (beta chain). Its antigen is not identified. The data belong to a study of beta chain features in type 1 diabetes. General study points: Within each of all four CD4+ subsets, Type 1 diabetes patients had TCRB CDR3s that were moderately but significantly shorter. In patients and controls equally, PCR might favor templates that are shorter.

Every isolated RNA sample was fully reverse transcribed, so sequencing captured expressed TCRB transcripts. Libraries were prepared by immunoSEQ multiplex PCR; TCRdb keeps only in-frame clonotypes and omits some of them. The data show roughly 700,000 clones, with roughly 12% seen just once and approximately 0.022% held by the top ten. V lost 7 bases, J lost 4 bases, and 10 bases lay in between. CDR1 is MNHEY, CDR2 SMNVEV, per germline (reference sequence). This CDR3 has 12 amino acids. Sample: naive CD4+ T cells from blood. This TCR was sampled from a man aged 18 to 29 with type 1 diabetes. The chain is built from TRBV27 and TRBJ2-5; possible D gene TRBD2, 6 bases. The CDR3 here is CASKRRGETQYF. CDR3 coding DNA: TGTGCCAGCAAAAGGCGGGGAGAGACCCAGTACTTC.